This entry lists 29 T cell receptor beta chains sequenced from one sample in a study of beta chain features in type 1 diabetes. Their antigens are not known. Expressed TCRB transcripts were sequenced because the isolated RNA had all been reverse transcribed beforehand. Profiling relied on immunoSEQ multiplex PCR, and the TCRdb table lists in-frame clones only, not all of them. The sample holds 600,000 to 750,000 clones, 9.5% to 15% seen once. Study-wide results and caveats: When Type 1 diabetes patients were examined, their TCRB CDR3s proved moderately but significantly shorter in all four CD4+ subsets.

The sample comprised naive CD4+ T cells from blood. The receptors come from a man aged 25-40 years with type 1 diabetes.

The chain employs TRBV2 and TRBJ2-1, with TRBD1 identical over 9 bases. The CDR3 runs to 15 residues. The germline CDR1 and CDR2 sequences are SNHLY and FYNNEI. V was clipped by 5 bases and J by 9 bases; unmatched bases: 11. Here the CDR3 DNA reads TGTGCCAGCAGTATTTTACAGGGGGCGCGCGGTGAGCAGTTCTTC. It yields the protein CASSILQGARGEQFF.

This clone turned up a few times. This rearrangement joins TRBV28 to TRBJ2-2; 7 bases are a match to TRBD2. Per germline, CDR1 MDHEN and CDR2 SYDVKM. The J segment lost 2 bases and the V segment lost 10 bases, leaving 4 bases of the junction unmatched. This CDR3 spans 13 amino acids. The CDR3, as DNA: TGTGCCACCGCGGGGGATAACACCGGGGAGCTGTTTTTT. It specifies CATAGDNTGELFF.

The chain carries TRBV18 and TRBJ2-7, with D perhaps TRBD2 (5 bases). V gave up 1 base and J gave up 2 bases, with 12 bases separating them. The CDR3 extends over 15 amino acids. CDR1 and CDR2 from the germline V gene are KGHSH and LQKENI. The chain's CDR3 is CASSPLSGTAYEQYF. DNA of the CDR3: TGTGCCAGCTCACCACTCAGCGGCACGGCCTACGAGCAGTACTTC.

The V and J genes are TRBV7-9 and TRBJ2-3; 12 positions match TRBD2. There are 17 residues in the CDR3. Germline CDR1 is SEHNR and CDR2 is FQNEAQ (reference sequence). Losses at the gene ends were 3 bases for V and 1 base for J; bases not matched to a gene: 5. DNA for the CDR3: TGTGCCAGCAGCTTCCTAGCGGGGGGGCAGGGCACAGATACGCAGTATTTT. This encodes CASSFLAGGQGTDTQYF.

The chain employs TRBV5-4 and TRBJ1-3, with D hard to call. This CDR3 is built from 13 residues. Germline V gene lookup returns CDR1 SGHNT and CDR2 YYREEE (reference sequence). V dropped 2 bases and J dropped 6 bases, with 9 bases sitting between them. The CDR3 sequence is CASSFAGENTIYF. CDR3 sequence (DNA): TGTGCCAGCAGCTTCGCCGGTGAAAACACCATATATTTT.

This clone was seen only a few times. Other nucleotide sequences in the sample specify the same CDR3. V gene TRBV9 combines with J gene TRBJ1-1; 7 bases are shared with TRBD1. Germline V gene lookup returns CDR1 SGDLS and CDR2 YYNGEE. The ends lost 0 bases at V and 1 base at J; junction bases unmatched: 3. This CDR3 is 15 amino acids long. CDR3 nucleotides: TGTGCCAGCAGCGTAGGCGGACAGGCGAACACTGAAGCTTTCTTT. Amino acids: CASSVGGQANTEAFF.

The chain employs TRBV11-2 and TRBJ1-5; D possibly corresponds to TRBD1 (6 bases). The V gene lost 5 bases and the J gene lost 6 bases, with 14 bases spanning the gap. Germline V gene lookup returns CDR1 SGHAT and CDR2 FQNNGV. This CDR3 has 14 residues. In DNA form, the CDR3 reads TGTGCCAGCAGCGCGACAGGAGGAGGTCAGCCCCAGCATTTT. This codes for CASSATGGGQPQHF.

There are a few counts of this clone. The chain uses TRBV4-3 and TRBJ2-3; TRBD2 matches at 10 bases. Germline V gene lookup returns CDR1 LGHNA and CDR2 YSLEER. V trimming: 0 bases; J trimming: 2 bases; junction bases outside the gene matches: 5. This CDR3 is built from 17 residues. CDR3 loop: CASSQDLAGALTDTQYF. DNA of the CDR3: TGCGCCAGCAGCCAAGATCTAGCGGGGGCCCTCACAGATACGCAGTATTTT.

The genes are TRBV6-6 and TRBJ2-7; tentatively, D is TRBD2 (5 bases). The CDR3 loop spans 14 amino acids. V was shortened by 2 bases and J by 3 bases, with 11 bases between the two germline ends. Germline CDR1 reads MNHNY; CDR2 reads SVGAGI (reference sequence). DNA for the CDR3: TGTGCCAGCAGTTACGTCGGGGAACTCTACGAGCAGTACTTC. It specifies CASSYVGELYEQYF.

In this sample, this clone turned up a few times. The chain couples TRBV27 to TRBJ2-4; TRBD1 might be the D (6 bases). The germline CDR1 and CDR2 sequences are MNHEY and SMNVEV (reference sequence). Deletions cut 1 base from V and 6 bases from J, with 10 bases between. The CDR3 spans 14 residues. The CDR3, as DNA: TGTGCCAGCAGTTTATACCAGGGGTCAAACATTCAGTACTTC. Translated, it gives CASSLYQGSNIQYF.

This clone was recorded a few times. The chain couples TRBV2 to TRBJ2-6; D may be TRBD2 (6 bases). V lost 8 bases and J lost 1, with 18 bases in between. This CDR3 region has 17 residues. Germline V lookup: CDR1 SNHLY, CDR2 FYNNEI. The CDR3 loop is CASSGGVTLSGANVLTF. DNA for the CDR3: TGTGCCAGCTCGGGCGGGGTGACGCTATCTGGGGCCAACGTCCTGACTTTC.

CDR3 amino acids: CASSLGGGSTDTQYF. CDR3 bases: TGCGCCAGCAGCTTGGGGGGAGGTAGCACAGATACGCAGTATTTT. This sequence joins TRBV4-3 and TRBJ2-3; D is possibly TRBD2 (6 bases). V was trimmed by 5 bases and J by 0 bases, leaving 12 bases between them. Germline loops: CDR1 LGHNA, CDR2 YSLEER. CDR3 length equals 15 residues.

This clone was recorded a few times. The same CDR3 arises from other DNA sequences in this sample as well. This chain connects TRBV10-3 to TRBJ2-5, with D perhaps assigned TRBD1 or TRBD2 (5 bases each). CDR3 length: 15 amino acids. The V gene lost 0 bases and the J gene lost 4 bases, with 12 bases spanning the gap. Germline V lookup: CDR1 ENHRY, CDR2 SYGVKD. Here the CDR3 reads CAISESTGTGETQYF. CDR3 bases: TGTGCCATCAGTGAGTCTACGGGGACGGGAGAGACCCAGTACTTC.

The chain is built from TRBV9 and TRBJ1-1, with D hard to call. This CDR3 has 14 residues. The V and J ends lost 0 bases and 0 bases respectively, with 6 bases between them. Germline loops: CDR1 SGDLS, CDR2 YYNGEE. This CDR3 reads CASSVEPMNTEAFF. DNA for the CDR3: TGTGCCAGCAGCGTAGAACCGATGAACACTGAAGCTTTCTTT.

This clone appeared a few times. The V call is TRBV30, the J call TRBJ1-2; 8 positions match TRBD1. The CDR3 has 13 residues. CDR1 and CDR2 (germline): GTSNPN, SVGIG (reference sequence). Trimming cost V 5 bases and J 4 bases; bases outside gene matches: 6. In DNA, the CDR3 is TGTGCCTGGGGGACAGGAGGTATCTATGGCTACACCTTC. As protein: CAWGTGGIYGYTF. The whole variable domain, filled in from reference TRBV30 and TRBJ1-2, reads SQTIHQWPATLVQPVGSPLSLECTVEGTSNPNLYWYRQAAGRGLQLLFYSVGIGQISSEVPQNLSASRPQDRQFILSSKKLLLSDSGFYLCAWGTGGIYGYTFGSGTRLTVV.

V usage is TRBV2 and J usage is TRBJ2-2; 10 nucleotides line up with TRBD2. Germline CDR1 SNHLY, CDR2 FYNNEI. This CDR3 is 16 amino acids long. Trimming removed 7 bases from V and 2 bases from J; junction bases left unmatched: 7. The CDR3 spells CASNLAGALNTGELFF. In DNA form, the CDR3 reads TGTGCCAGCAATCTAGCGGGGGCCCTTAACACCGGGGAGCTGTTTTTT.

The chain links TRBV6-5 to TRBJ1-6; D is ambiguous. The germline V and J ends were trimmed by 6 bases and 7 bases, with 10 bases remaining between them. Germline-derived CDR1 and CDR2 are MNHEY and SVGAGI. The CDR3 consists of 13 residues. The CDR3: CASRRTGNSPLHF. CDR3 nucleotides: TGTGCCAGCAGGCGGACGGGGAATTCACCCCTCCACTTT.

This rearrangement joins TRBV7-2 to TRBJ2-7, with 8 bases identical to TRBD1. Germline-derived CDR1 and CDR2 are SGHTA and FQGNSA. Germline trimming cut 1 base from V and 6 bases from J; bases unmatched to any gene: 8. CDR3 size: 15 residues. The CDR3 region has the DNA TGTGCCAGCAGCTTAGGGCAGGGGGCGCCCCTCGAGCAGTACTTC. The encoded protein is CASSLGQGAPLEQYF.

This clone was recorded a few times. The gene calls are TRBV15 and TRBJ2-5, with 15 bases that match TRBD2. Germline V gene lookup returns CDR1 LNHNV and CDR2 YYDKDF (reference sequence). After removal of 1 base from V and 3 bases from J, the junction contained 3 bases not matched to a gene. The CDR3 loop spans 17 amino acids. The CDR3 loop reads CATSRGTSGGAEETQYF. CDR3 coding DNA: TGTGCCACCAGCAGAGGGACTAGCGGGGGGGCCGAAGAGACCCAGTACTTC.

This clone showed up just a few times. The V call is TRBV6-6, the J call TRBJ2-2, with TRBD1 matching over 7 bases. The CDR3 consists of 15 residues. Losses at the gene ends were 5 bases for V and 0 bases for J; bases not matched to a gene: 3. Germline V gene sequence: CDR1 MNHNY, CDR2 SVGAGI (reference sequence). The CDR3 reads CASSPGTANTGELFF. The DNA of the CDR3 is TGTGCCAGCAGTCCCGGGACAGCGAACACCGGGGAGCTGTTTTTT.

The chain employs TRBV6-1 and TRBJ2-7; D is possibly TRBD1 or TRBD2 (5 bases each). CDR1 is MNHNS, CDR2 SASEGT, per germline. The CDR3 is 14 residues long. The germline V and J ends were trimmed by 1 base and 10 bases, with 17 bases remaining between them. The DNA for the CDR3 is TGTGCCAGCAGTGAAGATTGGGGACCGGCTGGTCAGTACTTC. Protein product: CASSEDWGPAGQYF.

The chain joins TRBV6-5 to TRBJ2-2; D is perhaps TRBD1 (6 bases). The CDR3 is 16 amino acids. The germline gives CDR1 MNHEY, CDR2 SVGAGI. The V gene lost 2 bases and the J gene lost 4 bases, with 14 bases spanning the gap. As DNA, the CDR3 is TGTGCCAGCAGTTACCGACAGGACTGGGGCACCGGGGAGCTGTTTTTT. Protein product: CASSYRQDWGTGELFF.

This clone was observed a handful of times. This sample includes further DNA sequences coding for the same CDR3. The V call is TRBV5-1, the J call TRBJ2-7, with TRBD1 identical over 7 bases. The trim removed 3 bases at V and 2 bases at J, leaving 2 bases unmatched. Germline-derived CDR1 and CDR2 are SGHRS and YFSETQ. The CDR3 length is 13 residues. The CDR3 is CASSSTGAYEQYF. Here the CDR3 DNA reads TGCGCCAGCAGCTCCACAGGGGCCTACGAGCAGTACTTC.

The J gene is TRBJ2-7, the V gene TRBV6-6; D is unresolved. The CDR3 is 13 residues long. Germline CDR1 and CDR2: MNHNY and SVGAGI (reference sequence). The V end lost 2 bases, the J end lost 4 bases, and 9 bases lay between the germline ends. CDR3 loop: CASSYGWVYEQYF. The CDR3 region has the DNA TGTGCCAGCAGTTACGGATGGGTGTACGAGCAGTACTTC.

The gene calls are TRBV28 and TRBJ2-7; 11 bases agree with TRBD2. The V segment lost 5 bases and the J segment 3 bases; nucleotides outside the gene matches: 6. Germline CDR1 MDHEN, CDR2 SYDVKM. This CDR3 spans 15 amino acids. The CDR3 reads CASSTGLAGVYEQYF. The DNA for the CDR3 is TGTGCCAGCAGTACCGGACTAGCGGGTGTCTACGAGCAGTACTTC.

This clone was counted only a few times. The identical CDR3 is also encoded by other nucleotide sequences in the sample. V is TRBV7-2 and J is TRBJ1-3, with D perhaps matching TRBD1 (6 bases). This CDR3 is built from 15 residues. Germline V gene sequence: CDR1 SGHTA, CDR2 FQGNSA. V gave up 5 bases and J gave up 0 bases, with 11 bases separating them. CDR3 nucleotides: TGTGCCAGCAGCACCACAGGGCTCTCTGGAAACACCATATATTTT. Amino acid sequence: CASSTTGLSGNTIYF.

This clone has a handful of counts. V and J are TRBV6-5 and TRBJ1-2; 8 bases are a match to TRBD1. The germline CDR1 and CDR2 sequences are MNHEY and SVGAGI. The CDR3 has 12 amino acids. Trimming cost V 7 bases and J 7 bases; bases outside gene matches: 5. As DNA, the CDR3 is TGTGCCAGCACCCCGGACAGGGTTGGCTACACCTTC. Translation gives CASTPDRVGYTF.

The chain uses TRBV7-9 and TRBJ2-5, with no clear D. V was shortened by 4 bases and J by 7 bases, with 10 bases between the two germline ends. This CDR3 has 12 residues. The germline V gene has CDR1 SEHNR and CDR2 FQNEAQ (reference sequence). CDR3 amino acids: CASSSTVGTQYF. Here the CDR3 DNA reads TGTGCCAGCAGCTCCACCGTCGGGACCCAGTACTTC.

This chain joins TRBV10-2 and TRBJ1-5; the D is unclear. The germline V gene has CDR1 WSHSY and CDR2 SAAADI. The CDR3 has 13 amino acids. V was shortened by 4 bases and J by 7 bases, with 11 bases between the two germline ends. CDR3 sequence (DNA): TGCGCCAGCAGTGTTGGCGCGGAACAGCCCCAGCATTTT. Translation: CASSVGAEQPQHF.